This T cell receptor (beta chain) was obtained from a study of identical twins. Every sampled donor was Caucasian and healthy. Study results and caveats: Carriage of fewer insertions was seen in abundant cord blood beta clonotypes, whereas memory repertoires showed none. Models underestimated TCR alpha sharing (out-of-frame) in monozygotic twins.

This CDR3 has 15 residues. The germline V gene has CDR1 DFQATT and CDR2 SNEGSKA (reference sequence). V lost 4 bases and J lost 1; bases outside the gene matches: 4. In regard to this clonotype: Its cognate antigen is unknown.

TCRdb recomputed calls from the 5' RACE reads with MiXCR, one row per CDR3 protein. This table holds some 1,600,000 distinct CDR3 sequences, about 31% found once. The chain uses TRBV20-1 and TRBJ2-3; TRBD2 matches 11 bases. The receptor was derived from a newborn girl in good health. What was sequenced was cord blood. The CDR3 sequence is CSAIHSGRGTDTQYF. The CDR3 DNA reads TGCAGTGCTATTCATAGCGGGAGGGGCACAGATACGCAGTATTTT.